A single sample gave rise to the 2 T cell receptor beta chains below, sequenced in a study of chemoradiotherapy in HPV16-positive cancers (dated by TCRdb to between 2021 and 2023). The protocol used for the library was the immunoSEQ multiplex PCR assay. In its TCRdb copy, this immuneACCESS table keeps in-frame sequences only and misses some clones. Where compared with another copy, unresolved V genes explain less than half of these, and the others have no known cause. Across this sample there are around 9,600 clones, with around 73% seen only once. The ten largest make up about 9% of the sample. Sampling was done from a patient who underwent chemoradiotherapy. The origin of the receptors is a human donor with HPV-associated anogenital cancer.

This clone showed up just a few times. The V call is TRBV28, the J call TRBJ1-6, with D maybe TRBD1 (5 bases). Germline V gene sequence: CDR1 MDHEN, CDR2 SYDVKM. Trimming pared 7 bases from V and 6 bases from J, leaving 13 bases between. This CDR3 is built from 14 residues. Here the CDR3 DNA reads TGTGCCAGCATTCCGGGACTTAGTAATTCACCCCTCCACTTT. This codes for CASIPGLSNSPLHF.

The CDR3 sequence: CASSASGGPPLGSPLHF. The CDR3 bases are TGTGCCAGCAGCGCCTCAGGGGGCCCTCCCCTGGGGTCACCCCTCCACTTT. This sequence joins TRBV9 and TRBJ1-6, with 8 bases aligning to TRBD1. The CDR3 consists of 17 residues. The V and J ends lost 3 bases and 10 bases, in that order; junction bases with no gene match: 15. CDR1 is SGDLS and CDR2 is YYNGEE in the germline V gene. The entire variable domain, with the rest obtained from reference TRBV9 and TRBJ1-6, is as follows: DSGVTQTPKHLITATGQRVTLRCSPRSGDLSVYWYQQSLDQGLQFLIQYYNGEERAKGNILERFSAQQFPDLHSELNLSSLELGDSALYFCASSASGGPPLGSPLHFGNGTRLTVT.